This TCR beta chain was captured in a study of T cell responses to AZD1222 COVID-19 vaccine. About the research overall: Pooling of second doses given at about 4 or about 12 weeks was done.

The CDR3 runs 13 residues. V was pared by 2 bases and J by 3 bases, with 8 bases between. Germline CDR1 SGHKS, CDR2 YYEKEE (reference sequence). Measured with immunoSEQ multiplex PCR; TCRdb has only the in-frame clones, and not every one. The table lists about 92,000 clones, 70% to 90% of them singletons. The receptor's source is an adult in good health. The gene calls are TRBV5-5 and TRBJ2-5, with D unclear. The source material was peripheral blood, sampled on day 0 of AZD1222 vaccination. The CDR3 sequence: CASSFQGKETQYF. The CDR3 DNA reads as TGTGCCAGCAGCTTCCAAGGAAAAGAGACCCAGTACTTC.